This record concerns one TCR beta chain sequence. No cognate antigen has been identified for it. It may be a read error: a sequence one base away is much more abundant. The sample comes from a study of Graves' ophthalmopathy and Graves' hyperthyroidism (dated by TCRdb to the late 2010s). Background on the whole study: Peripheral blood was collected at initial diagnosis, before any treatment. TCR beta repertoire signatures were used to distinguish Graves' ophthalmopathy from Graves' hyperthyroidism and to predict progression to ophthalmopathy. An independent validation cohort comprised 18 hyperthyroidism patients and over 15 patients who later progressed from hyperthyroidism to ophthalmopathy. After sampling, hyperthyroidism patients received methimazole starting at 30 mg daily, and ophthalmopathy patients received high-dose intravenous methylprednisolone. In a handful of hyperthyroidism patients, the T-cell repertoire of thyroid tissue was compared with the T-cell repertoire of blood. To explore V-J signatures distinguishing ophthalmopathy from hyperthyroidism, a discovery set of roughly 100 patients (about 44 ophthalmopathy, roughly 56 stable hyperthyroidism) was enrolled. In total, 135 blood samples were TCR-sequenced: some 40 ophthalmopathy, around 75 hyperthyroidism and some 17 hyperthyroidism-to-ophthalmopathy patients. General study outcomes and caveats: No statistical method was used to predetermine the sample size, and group allocation was not hidden from the investigators. In validation, the model predicted ophthalmopathy progression with about 64% sensitivity and 72.22% specificity; roughly eleven predicted patients were CT-confirmed with GO in a median of around 6 months. Most of the expanded thyroid clonotypes with a frequency above 0.001 were also detected in blood, and it was suggested that the thyroid immune response may be reflected by blood repertoires. The 13-signature model separated ophthalmopathy from stable hyperthyroidism with roughly 88% sensitivity and almost 84% specificity in cross-validation, and 80%/75% in the test set.

Spanning cysteine to phenylalanine, the CDR3 consists of 14 amino acids. Just CDR3 DNA is preserved here, 42 bases in frame from base 1. CDR1 and CDR2 are read off the germline V gene as ENHRY and SYGVKD. V is clipped by 6 bases and J by 1 base, and the sequence between their germline boundaries is 10 bases long. The ophthalmopathy patients had moderately to severely active disease, with a Clinical Activity Score of 3 or higher, a NOSPECS grade of 4 or higher, and a disease duration of less than 3 months. Patients were excluded if they had other autoimmune diseases, uncontrolled infections, pregnancy or lactation. Clinical symptoms, serum thyroxine, TRAb, thyroid ultrasound and orbital computed tomography were used for diagnosis. PBMCs were isolated from around 10 ml of fresh peripheral blood by Ficoll-Paque density gradient centrifugation. Trizol reagent was used to extract the total RNA, and its quality was then checked on an Agilent 2100 Bioanalyzer.

For repertoire sequencing, the TCR beta CDR3 regions were amplified from RNA transcripts. A first-round RT-PCR used HTBI primers with the Qiagen OneStep RT-PCR kit, followed by a second-round multiplex PCR, size selection and purification. The libraries underwent paired-end sequencing with 100 bp reads on an Illumina HiSeq2000. Regarding the original processing steps: Reads were processed with SOAPnuke, discarding reads with adapters, uncalled bases, mean Phred below 15, or no exact constant-primer or identifier match. COPE v1.2.5 was used to merge the high-quality paired reads. Each unique nucleotide sequence was defined as a clonotype, and clonotypes were aligned to IMGT TRB V, D and J references with MiTCR v1.1. Only V-J combinations with frequency above 0.0001 were analysed, covering approximately 99% of repertoires. For each V-J combination, a TCR clonal expansion and chaos score was defined as F50 clonal expansion divided by the chaos observed in the TCRdist matrix. Welch's t-statistics and random forest were used to reduce features to about a dozen V-J combinations, which were fed into a naive Bayes classifier. The Morisita-Horn index was used to measure how similar the thyroid and blood repertoires were. The public reads were quality trimmed at Q25 with fastp and then assembled into clones with MiXCR by TCRdb, keeping productive beta chains. One record per CDR3 amino acid sequence lists the most common genes and DNA. The V and J calls and clone size come from TCRdb's table, not from the authors' own analysis. For this sample there are about 740,000 distinct CDR3 sequences; roughly 41% appear just once. Together, the top ten hold 44% of the sample.

The chain is made from TRBV10-3 and TRBJ1-5, with the D gene call left open. Sequencing used peripheral blood. The receptor comes from an adult man with Graves' ophthalmopathy. The CDR3 corresponds to CAISQTESNQPQHF. Here is the DNA: TGTGCCATCAGCCAGACGGAGAGCAATCAGCCCCAGCATTTT.